The following is a T cell receptor beta chain sequence with its context. This clonotype was counted at least ten times. Its cognate antigen has yet to be identified. No per-base quality is available; no much larger clone lies one base away. This entry belongs to a study of human T cells and chemical hapten exposure (dated by TCRdb to the early 2020s). Describing the broader study: For sensitization, 2% DPC in acetone was applied to a 2 cm by 2 cm area of upper inner arm skin. Libraries were combined into a pool for sequencing, and differences in TCR yield between samples came mainly from small differences in library volumes within the pool. Around 30 alopecia patients provided blood for TCR sequencing at one to four time points (pre-sensitization, 2, 6 and 24 weeks). The mostly female patient cohort included alopecia areata with under or over 50% scalp involvement, alopecia totalis and alopecia universalis. Blood samples were taken from patients before sensitization (week 0) and at 2, 6 and about 24 weeks after DPC sensitization. This study followed changes in the peripheral blood TCR repertoire in vivo during primary and secondary sensitization of alopecia patients to the hapten diphenylcyclopropenone (DPC). Patch testing was performed on the upper back with Finn chambers containing 0.01% DPC, and the patch tests were scored after 6 days according to International Contact Dermatitis Research Group standards. Patients additionally received weekly therapeutic DPC doses to the scalp throughout the approximately 25-week study period. Study-level results and caveats: The number of PT1 expanded TCRs positively correlated with patch test score, significant at thresholds 8, 16 and 32 but not 4. After repeated subsampling, the strength of the expansion versus patch-test correlation and the threshold at which it became significant changed. Because every patient had alopecia, a presumed autoimmune disease, the patients' immune response might differ from that of healthy individuals. The number of TCRs above 1 in 1000 frequency did not change with DPC sensitization; there was no evidence of global repertoire structure alterations. Expanded TCRs formed significantly more large CDR3 similarity clusters than pre-sensitization or healthy control sets, consistent with antigen-driven responses.

Per the germline V gene, SNHLY is the CDR1 and FYNNEI is the CDR2. V drops 7 bases and J drops 2 bases, leaving 13 bases in between. Its CDR3 holds 14 amino acids, cysteine through phenylalanine. Only the CDR3 region is kept as DNA, spanning 42 bases read in frame from base 1. Receptors were amplified or captured by RACE. TCRdb names NextSeq 500 as the instrument used. Library preparation attached unique molecular identifiers to individual cDNA molecules for quantitative, reproducible TCR counting. For every blood RNA sample, sequencing covered both the TCR alpha and TCR beta chains. The source study handled its data this way. Samples had a median of 95,638 TCRs, with a range from roughly 23,224 to 750,000. V, J and CDR3 annotation of the TCR reads was performed with the Decombinator software suite. For the PS versus PT1 abundance plots, all samples were subsampled to the same number of TCRs (28,000). Expanded TCRs were defined as absent before sensitization and observed at least eight times at the 2-week time point. The raw public data were reprocessed by TCRdb itself: fastp quality trimming at Q25, MiXCR clonotype calling, in-frame beta chains only. Here each entry gathers all rows of one CDR3 protein and keeps the most common genes and DNA. The V and J calls and clone size come from TCRdb's table, not from the authors' own analysis. The sample table contains more than 50,000 distinct CDR3 sequences; only one count was recorded for about 7% of them. Together, the top ten hold 1.5% to 2% of the sample.

Reading the label with the study, this specimen's time point is: pre-sensitization, week 0. The sample's treatment or condition, from its label and the paper: therapeutic diphenylcyclopropenone sensitization with weekly scalp DPC. At each patch-test visit, blood was drawn before the patch test was applied. Eligible patients were aged 18 to 70, diagnosed with alopecia, deemed suitable for DPC therapy, and excluded if pregnant. Total RNA was extracted from unfractionated whole blood collected in Tempus Blood RNA tubes. Sample: whole blood, taken in connection with sensitization to the hapten diphenylcyclopropenone (DPC). The chain couples TRBV2 to TRBJ2-3; the D gene lacks a confident call. This TCR came from a woman in her thirties with alopecia areata. Some clones in this sample may be carry-over from other donors' samples. The CDR3 region has the sequence CASMVQTFTDTQYF. Read as DNA, the sequence is TGTGCCAGCATGGTACAGACTTTCACAGATACGCAGTATTTT. The reference TRBV2 and TRBJ2-3 proteins fill in what lies around the CDR3, so the full variable domain reads EPEVTQTPSHQVTQMGQEVILRCVPISNHLYFYWYRQILGQKVEFLVSFYNNEISEKSEIFDDQFSVERPDGSNFTLKIRSTKLEDSAMYFCASMVQTFTDTQYFGPGTRLTVL.